This entry describes one T cell receptor (beta chain). The target of this receptor is not known. No base quality values were provided; no much bigger clone lies one nucleotide off. This sample is drawn from a study of technical replicates of blood from a few donors (dated by TCRdb to 2016 to 2017). Libraries were made using the immunoSEQ multiplex PCR assay. TCRdb mirrors the immuneACCESS table, restricted to in-frame sequences. Some clones are absent from its copies; in checked studies, under half trace to an unresolved V gene, and the reason for the others is unknown. Counted in this sample were 59,000 or so clones; 93% of them appeared once. 4.2% of the sample is in the top ten clones. Taken from cysteine to phenylalanine, the CDR3 has 11 residues. The kept DNA is CDR3 alone, 33 bases in frame from the first base. V drops 8 bases and J drops 5 bases, leaving 7 bases in between. Taken from the germline V gene, the CDR1 and CDR2 loops are LGHNT and FRNRAP.

Sequenced material: PBMCs. The clonotype originates from a human donor in good health. Some clones in this sample may be carry-over from other donors' samples. The chain couples TRBV12-5 to TRBJ2-1, with the D gene call left open. The CDR3 region reads CASSYHNEQFF. The DNA sequence is as follows: TGTGCTAGTTCCTATCACAATGAGCAGTTCTTC.